The next 15 T cell receptor beta chains were all read from a single sample in a study of shared clonotypes between healthy human individuals. Terminally differentiated effector memory CD45RA+ cells were excluded from the naive CD8 cells, which were CD45RO-negative and positively selected for CCR7. Method: immunoSEQ multiplex PCR; TCRdb's copy keeps in-frame clones and lacks some. Among 1.5 million to 2.5 million clones listed, less than 95% were seen once. Sample: naive CD8+ T cells sorted from blood. The receptors were gathered from a man in his late teens or twenties in good health.

The V gene is TRBV5-4, the J gene TRBJ1-2; 8 bases fit TRBD1. V gave up 4 bases and J gave up 0 bases; unmatched junction bases: 2. Germline CDR1 reads SGHNT; CDR2 reads YYREEE (reference sequence). CDR3 length equals 14 residues. DNA for the CDR3: TGTGCCAGCAGCCCGACAGGGGCTAACTATGGCTACACCTTC. Translated: CASSPTGANYGYTF.

The chain couples TRBV4-1 to TRBJ2-7; 12 positions match TRBD2. V gave up 1 base and J gave up 5 bases; unmatched junction bases: 3. Germline values: CDR1 MGHRA, CDR2 YSYEKL. The CDR3 extends over 15 amino acids. CDR3 coding DNA: TGCGCCAGCAGCCAAGTCGCTAGCGGGGGGGACGAGCAGTACTTC. It translates to CASSQVASGGDEQYF.

A few counts support this clone. J is TRBJ2-4 and V is TRBV5-6, with TRBD2 matching over 13 bases. V gave up 0 bases and J gave up 6 bases; unmatched junction bases: 0. This CDR3 region has 15 residues. CDR1 is SGHDT, CDR2 YYEEEE, per germline. The CDR3 here is CASSLGLAGGNIQYF. As DNA, the CDR3 is TGTGCCAGCAGCTTGGGACTAGCGGGGGGAAACATTCAGTACTTC.

This clone came up once. This chain joins TRBV10-3 and TRBJ2-3; D is possibly TRBD2 (5 bases). The V gene lost 6 bases and the J gene lost 0 bases, with 13 bases spanning the gap. The V gene's germline CDR1 is ENHRY and CDR2 SYGVKD. CDR3 size: 15 residues. Here the CDR3 reads CAISVEAVSTDTQYF. DNA for the CDR3: TGTGCCATCAGCGTGGAGGCGGTGAGCACAGATACGCAGTATTTT.

A note on this clone: Other DNA sequences in the same sample also yield this CDR3. V gene TRBV29-1 combines with J gene TRBJ2-7, with D perhaps matching TRBD1 (6 bases). V lost 3 bases, J lost 1 base, and 10 bases lay in between. CDR3 length equals 13 residues. From germline, CDR1 is SQVTM and CDR2 ANQGSEA. The CDR3 sequence is CSVEGDTSYEQYF. The DNA of the CDR3 is TGCAGCGTTGAGGGGGACACTTCCTACGAGCAGTACTTC.

As concerns this clone: Other DNA sequences in this sample translate to the same CDR3. The rearrangement joins TRBV4-3 to TRBJ2-7, with TRBD1 matching over 7 bases. Losses at the gene ends were 1 base for V and 2 bases for J; bases not matched to a gene: 2. In germline, CDR1 is LGHNA, CDR2 YSLEER. There are 14 residues in the CDR3. The CDR3: CASSQGTGPYEQYF. The CDR3 DNA is TGCGCCAGCAGCCAAGGGACAGGCCCCTACGAGCAGTACTTC.

Note on this clone: Other DNA sequences of this sample code for an identical CDR3. The chain uses TRBV5-1 and TRBJ2-7, with unresolved D. CDR3 size: 14 residues. V shed 1 base and J shed 0 bases, with 8 bases lying between them. The V gene's germline CDR1 is SGHRS and CDR2 YFSETQ. Here the CDR3 DNA reads TGCGCCAGCAGCTTGAAGGGCAGCTCCTACGAGCAGTACTTC. Encoded protein: CASSLKGSSYEQYF.

The chain combines TRBV5-6 with TRBJ1-5; D perhaps matches TRBD1 (6 bases). Germline values: CDR1 SGHDT, CDR2 YYEEEE. CDR3 length: 15 residues. V was cut by 4 bases and J by 3 bases, with 14 bases left in between. The CDR3 DNA reads TGTGCCAGCAGCGGAGGGGGTTATATCAATCAGCCCCAGCATTTT. This codes for CASSGGGYINQPQHF. The whole variable domain, filled in from reference TRBV5-6 and TRBJ1-5, reads DAGVTQSPTHLIKTRGQQVTLRCSPKSGHDTVSWYQQALGQGPQFIFQYYEEEERQRGNFPDRFSGHQFPNYSSELNVNALLLGDSALYLCASSGGGYINQPQHFGDGTRLSIL.

This sequence joins TRBV5-6 and TRBJ2-7; D is ambiguous. From germline, CDR1 is SGHDT and CDR2 YYEEEE. V was pared by 0 bases and J by 3 bases, with 7 bases between. The CDR3 length is 13 residues. CDR3: CASSLGARYEQYF. The CDR3 DNA follows: TGTGCCAGCAGCTTGGGAGCTCGCTACGAGCAGTACTTC.

The CDR3 spells CAWIKGARDYGYTF. CDR3 nucleotide sequence: TGTGCCTGGATAAAAGGGGCGCGGGACTATGGCTACACCTTC. The rearrangement joins TRBV30 to TRBJ1-2; D may be TRBD1 (5 bases). Germline lookup yields CDR1 GTSNPN and CDR2 SVGIG (reference sequence). V was shortened by 4 bases and J by 3 bases, with 15 bases between the two germline ends. This CDR3 contains 14 residues.

The chain carries TRBV6-5 and TRBJ1-4; D unresolved. V gave up 4 bases and J gave up 3 bases, with 3 bases separating them. This CDR3 has 12 residues. From germline, CDR1 is MNHEY and CDR2 SVGAGI. This CDR3 is CASSFANEKLFF. Here the CDR3 DNA reads TGTGCCAGCAGTTTTGCTAATGAAAAACTGTTTTTT.

The gene calls are TRBV6-1 and TRBJ2-1; D tentatively fits TRBD1 or TRBD2 (5 bases each). Deletions cut 6 bases from V and 8 bases from J, with 14 bases between. CDR3 length: 13 residues. Germline CDR1 MNHNS, CDR2 SASEGT. The DNA of the CDR3 is TGTGCCAGCAGCTCTGGGGGTGTCGATGAGCAGTTCTTC. It encodes CASSSGGVDEQFF.

This clone was detected only a few times. The junction and the germline gene differ at one end; a read error may be behind it. The chain carries TRBV6-5 and TRBJ1-2; D gene ambiguous. Germline CDR1 is MNHEY and CDR2 is SVGAGI. This CDR3 has 13 amino acids. The CDR3 DNA sequence: TGTGCCAGCAGTTACTCGACTGCCTATCGCTACACCTTC. It is translated as CASSYSTAYRYTF.

The chain carries TRBV7-9 and TRBJ2-7, with unresolved D. The germline CDR1 and CDR2 sequences are SEHNR and FQNEAQ (reference sequence). V gave up 1 base and J gave up 6 bases, with 7 bases separating them. The CDR3 runs 12 residues. The CDR3 region is CASSLGILEQYF. The CDR3 DNA is TGTGCCAGCAGCTTAGGAATCCTCGAGCAGTACTTC.

The chain employs TRBV7-8 and TRBJ1-6; D is unclear. This CDR3 is built from 13 residues. Germline V gives CDR1 SGHVS, CDR2 FQNEAQ. Deletions cut 4 bases from V and 10 bases from J, with 11 bases between. CDR3 residues: CASSSPGSSPLHF. DNA for the CDR3: TGTGCCAGCAGCTCACCGGGTAGCTCACCCCTCCACTTT.